Below, one T cell receptor beta chain is given with its context. The antigen remains unidentified. The data were produced by immunoSEQ multiplex PCR, yet TCRdb's version contains in-frame clones alone and is incomplete. The sample consists of fewer than 35,000 clones, 69% of them appearing once. The data stem from a study of STAT5B mutations in CD4+ large granular lymphocyte leukemia. Findings of the study overall: Without putative leukemic clones, patient CD4-sorted repertoires remained more clonal than healthy CD4+ repertoires. Top patient clones used TRBV06 genes more often: 8/27 versus 2/35 in controls. Approximately 25% of private leukemic clonotypes occurred rarely in other patients' non-leukemic repertoires.

V was clipped by 5 bases and J by 4 bases; unmatched bases: 2. CDR3 length equals 13 residues. CDR1 and CDR2 from the germline V gene are LGHNA and YNFKEQ. The J gene is TRBJ2-1, the V gene TRBV4-2; 7 nucleotides agree with TRBD1. Sequencing was carried out using CD4+ T cells from blood buffy coats. The sequence was collected from a human donor in good health. The CDR3 spells CASSRDSYNEQFF. Here the CDR3 DNA reads TGTGCCAGCAGCAGGGACAGTTACAATGAGCAGTTCTTC.